This TCR beta chain was identified in a study of blood T cell repertoires in COVID-19. Whole-study context: Collection of acute and convalescent COVID-19 samples took place in the United States, Italy and Spain.

Looked up from germline, CDR1 is SGHVS and CDR2 is FQNEAQ. CDR3 length: 16 amino acids. Trimming removed 1 base from V and 7 bases from J; junction bases left unmatched: 7. Per the authors' pipeline: Using reference gene primer amplification, nucleated cell counts were estimated. Assay: immunoSEQ multiplex PCR; the TCRdb copy retains only in-frame clones and omits some. V, J and clone size are taken as reported in that table, and D and trimming were inferred from the DNA itself. The sample has about 69,000 clones; roughly 86% are singletons. The TCR sequence derives from a middle-aged man with COVID-19, enrolled during active disease. The rearrangement uses TRBV7-8 and TRBJ2-1, with 10 positions matching TRBD2. Sequencing was carried out using peripheral blood. CDR3 DNA: TGTGCCAGCAGCTTAGGGTCTAGCGGGGGCAGGAATGAGCAGTTCTTC. Encoded protein: CASSLGSSGGRNEQFF.